The 22 T cell receptor beta chains reported below all come from one sample, sequenced in a study of T-cell memory formation after mild COVID-19. TCRdb ran MiXCR on the 5' RACE reads and lists one entry per CDR3 protein. The sample has roughly 310,000 distinct CDR3 sequences; roughly 15% are singletons. The sequencing sample was made of PBMCs or a T cell subset sorted from them (not recorded which). These receptors came from a man between 18 and 29 years old who had mild COVID-19 (a few samples of this study predate the infection). Cell type and time point are not known.

This rearrangement joins TRBV21-1 to TRBJ2-7; the listed D gene, TRBD1, was not tested against the DNA. TRBV21-1 is described as a pseudogene. This CDR3 is 16 amino acids long. In DNA, the CDR3 is TGTGCCAGCAGCGTTCACCGGGACAGGGGCTCCTACGAGCAGTACGTC. Translated, it gives CASSVHRDRGSYEQYV.

This clonotype was detected only a few times. The chain joins TRBV3-1 to TRBJ2-1; the D is unclear. V lost 5 bases and J lost 12, with 17 bases in between. The germline gives CDR1 LGHDT, CDR2 YNNKEL (reference sequence). This CDR3 is 13 amino acids long. The CDR3 nucleotides are TGTGCCAGCAGCACTACCACTTACCGTCGGCAGTTCTTC. This codes for CASSTTTYRRQFF.

This clonotype occurred a few times. The rearrangement links TRBV12-3 or TRBV12-4 to TRBJ1-4; TRBD1 is a possible D gene (6 bases). V was shortened by 5 bases and J by 0 bases, with 16 bases between the two germline ends. The CDR3 has 17 amino acids. Here the CDR3 reads CASSPGYRAATNEKLFF. CDR3 DNA sequence: TGTGCCAGCAGTCCGGGATACAGGGCAGCAACTAATGAAAAACTGTTTTTT.

The chain links TRBV10-2 to TRBJ1-1; D remains unclear. The CDR3 has 13 residues. Germline CDR1 is WSHSY and CDR2 is SAAADI. Trimming left V 6 bases short and J 1 base short, with 9 bases between. CDR3 residues: CASRQQPNTEAFF. Written as DNA, the CDR3 is TGCGCCAGCAGACAGCAACCGAACACTGAAGCTTTCTTT.

This clonotype has ten or more counts. The chain employs TRBV21-1 and TRBJ1-2. TRBV21-1 is listed as a pseudogene. The CDR3 totals 11 residues. The CDR3 nucleotides are TGTGCCAGCAGCGAGGCCGATGGCTACACCTTC. Encoded protein: CASSEADGYTF.

There are a few counts of this clonotype. The chain employs TRBV11-2 and TRBJ1-3; no clear D. This CDR3 has 12 amino acids. The V gene's germline CDR1 is SGHAT and CDR2 FQNNGV. V was cut by 0 bases and J by 9 bases, with 6 bases left in between. The CDR3 coding sequence is TGTGCCAGCAGCTTAGATCTGGTCACCATATATTTT. Amino acids: CASSLDLVTIYF.

The sample holds a few counts of this clonotype. V usage is TRBV4-1 and J usage is TRBJ1-4, with 7 positions matching TRBD1. V gave up 1 base and J gave up 5 bases; unmatched junction bases: 10. The CDR3 has 17 amino acids. The germline V gene encodes CDR1 MGHRA and CDR2 YSYEKL. The CDR3 DNA is TGCGCCAGCAGCCAAGGCAGGTCAGGGGGGATAAATGAAAAACTGTTTTTT. Its protein product is CASSQGRSGGINEKLFF.

This clonotype turned up a few times. The genes are TRBV19 and TRBJ2-5; 7 positions agree with TRBD2. The ends lost 5 bases at V and 2 bases at J; junction bases unmatched: 8. Per germline, CDR1 LNHDA and CDR2 SQIVND (reference sequence). The CDR3 is 15 amino acids. CDR3 sequence: CASSLSLAVQETQYF. The CDR3 DNA reads TGTGCCAGTAGTTTATCCCTAGCGGTACAAGAGACCCAGTACTTC.

This clonotype appeared a few times. The chain recombines TRBV6-1 with TRBJ2-1, with unresolved D. There are 15 residues in the CDR3. CDR1 and CDR2 from the germline V gene are MNHNS and SASEGT. With 1 base removed from V and 1 base from J, the gap between germline ends came to 8 bases. CDR3 nucleotide sequence: TGTGCCAGCAGTGAAGTTCCGGGTTCCTACAATGAGCAGTTCTTC. This sequence encodes CASSEVPGSYNEQFF.

In DNA, the CDR3 is TGCGCCAGCAGCCAAGATGCCAGGTCCCCGAACGAGCAGTACTTC. This encodes CASSQDARSPNEQYF. The V and J genes are TRBV4-1 and TRBJ2-7; D not certain. Germline V gene sequence: CDR1 MGHRA, CDR2 YSYEKL. The CDR3 covers 15 residues. Trimming cost V 0 bases and J 5 bases, with 14 bases left between them.

The rearrangement joins TRBV5-1 to TRBJ2-7, with TRBD1 matching over 8 bases. The trim removed 6 bases at V and 4 bases at J, leaving 9 bases unmatched. The CDR3 is 14 residues long. Germline V gene lookup returns CDR1 SGHRS and CDR2 YFSETQ. Here the CDR3 reads CASTRTGPGYEQYF. The DNA for the CDR3 is TGCGCCAGCACCCGGACAGGGCCGGGGTACGAGCAGTACTTC.

The chain is built from TRBV3-1 and TRBJ2-3; possible D gene TRBD2, 5 bases. V was shortened by 4 bases and J by 2 bases, with 19 bases between the two germline ends. CDR3 length: 17 amino acids. Germline V CDR1 and CDR2: LGHDT, YNNKEL (reference sequence). The chain's CDR3 is CASSRRVDGGYTDTQYF. The CDR3 DNA sequence: TGTGCCAGCAGCCGTCGCGTCGACGGAGGATACACAGATACGCAGTATTTT.

The chain carries TRBV27 and TRBJ2-7; D tentatively fits TRBD1 or TRBD2 (6 bases each). The germline gives CDR1 MNHEY, CDR2 SMNVEV (reference sequence). The CDR3 totals 15 residues. The V and J ends lost 3 bases and 2 bases respectively, with 14 bases between them. CDR3 coding DNA: TGTGCCAGCAGTTTTAGGGGGGCAGGGGCCTACGAGCAGTACTTC. This codes for CASSFRGAGAYEQYF.

The chain recombines TRBV7-2 with TRBJ2-7; 11 nucleotides match TRBD2. Losses at the gene ends were 3 bases for V and 0 bases for J; bases not matched to a gene: 4. There are 16 residues in the CDR3. Germline values: CDR1 SGHTA, CDR2 FQGNSA. The CDR3 bases are TGTGCCAGCAGCTTGGCCGGGACTAGCGGCTCCTACGAGCAGTACTTC. Amino acids: CASSLAGTSGSYEQYF.

This clonotype was observed a few times. This chain uses TRBV27 with TRBJ2-5, with 8 bases that match TRBD2. The CDR3 has 15 amino acids. Germline V gene sequence: CDR1 MNHEY, CDR2 SMNVEV (reference sequence). J was trimmed by 5 bases and V by 3 bases; bases with no gene match: 8. The CDR3 is CASSLAYGGAETQYF. CDR3 in DNA: TGTGCCAGCAGTTTGGCCTACGGGGGGGCTGAGACCCAGTACTTC.

The chain combines TRBV29-1 with TRBJ2-7; D assignment may be TRBD1 or TRBD2 (6 bases each). This CDR3 contains 12 residues. Per germline, CDR1 SQVTM and CDR2 ANQGSEA. V lost 4 bases to trimming and J lost 2 bases, with 9 bases between them. CDR3 bases: TGCAGCGTTGTAAGGGGGGCCTACGAGCAGTACTTC. Translated, it gives CSVVRGAYEQYF.

The chain has TRBV7-2 and TRBJ1-5; D perhaps matches TRBD1 (5 bases). Germline loops: CDR1 SGHTA, CDR2 FQGNSA. CDR3 length: 17 residues. V lost 5 bases and J 0 bases, leaving 17 bases between the germline ends. In DNA, the CDR3 is TGTGCCAGCAGCCCACGGGGGGACCTCTATAGCAATCAGCCCCAGCATTTT. It codes for CASSPRGDLYSNQPQHF.

This sequence joins TRBV18 and TRBJ1-1; D gene ambiguous. CDR1 is KGHSH and CDR2 is LQKENI in the germline V gene. The length of the CDR3 is 13 residues. The V end lost 3 bases, the J end lost 4 bases, and 9 bases lay between the germline ends. In DNA form, the CDR3 reads TGTGCCAGCTCACCCGCTCCGGCCACTGAAGCTTTCTTT. It specifies CASSPAPATEAFF.

The chain links TRBV5-1 to TRBJ2-1, with D possibly called TRBD1 or TRBD2 (5 bases each). V lost 3 bases and J lost 2, with 12 bases in between. CDR1 is SGHRS and CDR2 is YFSETQ in the germline V gene. This CDR3 is built from 15 residues. Here the CDR3 DNA reads TGCGCCAGCAGCTGGGACGCGAATACCTACAATGAGCAGTTCTTC. It yields the protein CASSWDANTYNEQFF. The complete variable domain, with remaining parts taken from reference TRBV5-1 and TRBJ2-1, reads KAGVTQTPRYLIKTRGQQVTLSCSPISGHRSVSWYQQTPGQGLQFLFEYFSETQRNKGNFPGRFSGRQFSNSRSEMNVSTLELGDSALYLCASSWDANTYNEQFFGPGTRLTVL.

The chain employs TRBV6-6 and TRBJ1-6; 7 bases are a match to TRBD1. The CDR3 totals 16 residues. The V and J ends lost 6 bases and 9 bases, in that order; junction bases with no gene match: 14. From germline, CDR1 is MNHNY and CDR2 SVGAGI (reference sequence). Here the CDR3 reads CASRRDSLKVGSPLHF. In DNA, the CDR3 is TGTGCCAGCAGGAGGGACAGCCTAAAAGTGGGTTCACCCCTCCACTTT.

This clonotype was seen only a few times. This chain joins TRBV19 and TRBJ1-1; D is ambiguous. This CDR3 is 13 amino acids long. Trimming stripped 5 bases from V and 3 bases from J, with 10 bases between. The germline CDR1 and CDR2 sequences are LNHDA and SQIVND (reference sequence). The chain's CDR3 is CASSYLLDTEAFF. The CDR3, as DNA: TGTGCCAGTAGTTACCTCTTGGACACTGAAGCTTTCTTT.

This clonotype was detected only a few times. The chain combines TRBV7-6 with TRBJ2-1; TRBD2 aligns across 9 bases. Germline V CDR1 and CDR2: SGHVS, FNYEAQ. Trimming took 3 bases from V and 1 from J; bases not matched to a gene: 13. The CDR3 consists of 19 residues. The CDR3 region is CASSFPRGDSGGSYNEQFF. As DNA, the CDR3 is TGTGCCAGCAGCTTCCCCCGGGGGGATAGCGGGGGATCCTACAATGAGCAGTTCTTC.